A selection of T cell receptor beta chains follows, all from one sample in a study of shared clonotypes between healthy human individuals. Generated by immunoSEQ multiplex PCR, the TCRdb table keeps only in-frame clones and is missing some. The sample contains over 2 million clones, over 85% of which appear only once. What was sequenced was naive CD4+ T cells sorted from blood. These receptors were obtained from a man between 18 and 29 years old in good health. Each CDR3 is given with its conserved first and last residue. A D gene is named only where the DNA matches it firmly. For some rows the clone size is stated as once, few or many, or as a class when expanded; others skip it.

clone size: once; D gene: TRBD2; J gene: TRBJ2-3; V gene: TRBV7-9; CDR3 DNA: TGTGCCAGCAGCTTATTAGCGGGAGCCACAGATACGCAGTATTTT; CDR3 protein: CASSLLAGATDTQYF
clone size: -; D gene: -; J gene: TRBJ2-7; V gene: TRBV11-2; CDR3 DNA: TGTGCCAGCAGCGCGGGGCTTATCTCCCCCTACGAGCAGTACTTC; CDR3 protein: CASSAGLISPYEQYF
clone size: -; D gene: TRBD1; J gene: TRBJ2-7; V gene: TRBV19; CDR3 DNA: TGTGCCAGTAGCGCCGGACAGGGCTACGAGCAGTACTTC; CDR3 protein: CASSAGQGYEQYF
clone size: once; D gene: TRBD2; J gene: TRBJ2-1; V gene: TRBV9; CDR3 DNA: TGTGCCAGCAGCGAGCCACCTAGCGGGAGGAACAATGAGCAGTTCTTC; CDR3 protein: CASSEPPSGRNNEQFF
clone size: -; D gene: -; J gene: TRBJ2-2; V gene: TRBV7-2; CDR3 DNA: TGTGCCAGCAGCTCCTACAGGGGGGAGCTGTTTTTT; CDR3 protein: CASSSYRGELFF
clone size: once; D gene: -; J gene: TRBJ1-4; V gene: TRBV5-1; CDR3 DNA: TGCGCCAGCAAAGGACAGAATAATGAAAAACTGTTTTTT; CDR3 protein: CASKGQNNEKLFF
clone size: -; D gene: -; J gene: TRBJ1-5; V gene: TRBV6-1; CDR3 DNA: TGTGCCAGCAGTGAAAGGGAGAATCAGCCCCAGCATTTT; CDR3 protein: CASSERENQPQHF
clone size: -; D gene: TRBD1; J gene: TRBJ2-1; V gene: TRBV2; CDR3 DNA: TGTGCCAGCATTTCCGGGACAGGGACCAATGAGCAGTTCTTC; CDR3 protein: CASISGTGTNEQFF
clone size: -; D gene: -; J gene: TRBJ2-7; V gene: TRBV30; CDR3 DNA: TGTGCCGCCACAGGGCCGATCTACGAGCAGTACTTC; CDR3 protein: CAATGPIYEQYF
clone size: -; D gene: TRBD1; J gene: TRBJ2-7; V gene: TRBV5-1; CDR3 DNA: TGCGCCAGCAGCGCCGGGACAGTCTCCTACGAGCAGTACTTC; CDR3 protein: CASSAGTVSYEQYF
clone size: -; D gene: TRBD2; J gene: TRBJ2-1; V gene: TRBV11-3; CDR3 DNA: TGTGCCAGCAGTTCGGGACTAGCGTCCAATGAGCAGTTCTTC; CDR3 protein: CASSSGLASNEQFF
clone size: -; D gene: -; J gene: TRBJ2-3; V gene: TRBV5-1; CDR3 DNA: TGCGCCAGCAGCTACACCGGGCCGGGGGGCACAGATACGCAGTATTTT; CDR3 protein: CASSYTGPGGTDTQYF
clone size: -; D gene: -; J gene: TRBJ1-4; V gene: TRBV12-2; CDR3 DNA: TGTGCAAGTCGCCCCTGGGGGATCGTAGGGGAAAAACTGTTTTTT; CDR3 protein: CASRPWGIVGEKLFF
clone size: -; D gene: TRBD1; J gene: TRBJ2-7; V gene: TRBV28; CDR3 DNA: TGTGCCAGCAGTCTACCGGGACAGGGGGCCCACGAGCAGTACTTC; CDR3 protein: CASSLPGQGAHEQYF
clone size: -; D gene: -; J gene: TRBJ1-5; V gene: TRBV7-9; CDR3 DNA: TGTGCCAGCAGCTTATCCAGGGATAATCAGCCCCAGCATTTT; CDR3 protein: CASSLSRDNQPQHF
clone size: -; D gene: -; J gene: TRBJ2-2; V gene: TRBV5-1; CDR3 DNA: TGCGCCAGCAGCTTAACGGCCAGCCTTAACACCGGGGAGCTGTTTTTT; CDR3 protein: CASSLTASLNTGELFF
clone size: -; D gene: TRBD1; J gene: TRBJ2-1; V gene: TRBV5-1; CDR3 DNA: TGCGCCAGCAGCTTGAATATAGGGACAGGAAACAATGAGCAGTTCTTC; CDR3 protein: CASSLNIGTGNNEQFF
clone size: -; D gene: TRBD1; J gene: TRBJ1-2; V gene: TRBV15; CDR3 DNA: TGTGCCACCAGCAGAGGCACAGGGGGCGAGGGATATGGCTACACCTTC; CDR3 protein: CATSRGTGGEGYGYTF
clone size: -; D gene: -; J gene: TRBJ1-4; V gene: TRBV5-1; CDR3 DNA: TGCGCCAGCAGCCCCTCGGGACGGGAGGAAGAAAAACTGTTTTTT; CDR3 protein: CASSPSGREEEKLFF
clone size: -; D gene: -; J gene: TRBJ1-4; V gene: TRBV18; CDR3 DNA: TGTGCCAGCTTACGATCAACTAATGAAAAACTGTTTTTT; CDR3 protein: CASLRSTNEKLFF
clone size: -; D gene: TRBD2; J gene: TRBJ2-3; V gene: TRBV7-6; CDR3 DNA: TGTGCCAGCAGCTTAAGGGTAGCGGGAGGGCAAGATACGCAGTATTTT; CDR3 protein: CASSLRVAGGQDTQYF
clone size: few; D gene: -; J gene: TRBJ1-2; V gene: TRBV9; CDR3 DNA: TGTGCCAGCAGCGTAGCTCTGGGCAGTAACTATGGCTACACCTTC; CDR3 protein: CASSVALGSNYGYTF
clone size: -; D gene: -; J gene: TRBJ2-5; V gene: TRBV7-2; CDR3 DNA: TGTGCCAGCAGCTCGCTAGCGTTAATGAAGACCCAGTACTTC; CDR3 protein: CASSSLALMKTQYF
clone size: once; D gene: TRBD1; J gene: TRBJ2-5; V gene: TRBV5-1; CDR3 DNA: TGCGCCAGCAGCCCCCGGGACAGGGGACAAGAGACCCAGTACTTC; CDR3 protein: CASSPRDRGQETQYF
clone size: -; D gene: -; J gene: TRBJ2-7; V gene: TRBV6-1; CDR3 DNA: TGTGCCAGCAGTGAACGGGTGGCTAGCGTCTCCTACGAGCAGTACTTC; CDR3 protein: CASSERVASVSYEQYF
clone size: -; D gene: -; J gene: TRBJ1-1; V gene: TRBV7-9; CDR3 DNA: TGTGCCAGCAGCTTACAACAGAAGAACACTGAAGCTTTCTTT; CDR3 protein: CASSLQQKNTEAFF
clone size: -; D gene: -; J gene: TRBJ2-1; V gene: TRBV6-5; CDR3 DNA: TGTGCCAGCCGGAAAGGAGAGGGTGAGCAGTTCTTC; CDR3 protein: CASRKGEGEQFF